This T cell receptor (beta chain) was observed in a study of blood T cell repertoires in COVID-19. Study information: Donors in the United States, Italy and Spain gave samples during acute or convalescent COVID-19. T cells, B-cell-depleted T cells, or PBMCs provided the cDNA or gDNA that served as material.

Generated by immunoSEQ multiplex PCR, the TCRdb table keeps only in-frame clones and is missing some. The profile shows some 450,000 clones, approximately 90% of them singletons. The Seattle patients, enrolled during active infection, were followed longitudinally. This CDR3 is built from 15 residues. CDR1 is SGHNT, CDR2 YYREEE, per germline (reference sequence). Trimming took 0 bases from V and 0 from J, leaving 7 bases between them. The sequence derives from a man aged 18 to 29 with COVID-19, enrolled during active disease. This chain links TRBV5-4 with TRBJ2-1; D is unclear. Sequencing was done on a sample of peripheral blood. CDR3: CASSLDPSSYNEQFF. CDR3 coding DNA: TGTGCCAGCAGCTTGGATCCCAGCTCCTACAATGAGCAGTTCTTC.